This section outlines one TCR beta chain sequence together with its context. Its antigen is unknown. This CDR3 contains 14 residues. The V and J ends lost 2 bases and 6 bases, in that order; junction bases with no gene match: 3. Germline V gene data show CDR1 as SGHRS and CDR2 as YFSETQ. These data are taken from a study of cytomegalovirus exposure and HLA in healthy donors. The study, taken as a whole, reports: Despite most TCR sequences being rare, some public TCRs occurred in many donors. TCR beta sequences reportedly predicted the HLA-A and HLA-B alleles of most subjects accurately.

The PCR employed 60 Vbeta primers together with 13 Jbeta primers. Sequencing was performed with immunoSEQ multiplex PCR; in TCRdb, only in-frame clones are kept and a portion is missing. Of around 150,000 clones listed, 79% are singletons. The receptor was derived from a man aged 45-60 years in good health and CMV-seropositive. V is TRBV5-1 and J is TRBJ2-2, with 8 bases aligning to TRBD2. Sequenced sample: PBMCs. As DNA, the CDR3 is TGCGCCAGCAGCTTAGCGGGAGTGGCCGGGGAGCTGTTTTTT. Translation: CASSLAGVAGELFF. Together with reference TRBV5-1 and TRBJ2-2, the CDR3 gives the full variable domain: KAGVTQTPRYLIKTRGQQVTLSCSPISGHRSVSWYQQTPGQGLQFLFEYFSETQRNKGNFPGRFSGRQFSNSRSEMNVSTLELGDSALYLCASSLAGVAGELFFGEGSRLTVL.